A single sample is the source of the 25 T cell receptor beta chains below, sequenced in a study of PD-1 blockade in classical Hodgkin lymphoma. Every patient experienced relapse after autologous stem cell transplantation, and brentuximab vedotin exposure varied. Some clones are missing from TCRdb's copy, which holds only in-frame ones; the method was immunoSEQ multiplex PCR. The sample includes around 91,000 clones, 81% seen only once; the top ten take about 15%. Sequenced here: peripheral blood mononuclear cells (PBMCs), sampled before the second cycle of nivolumab. These receptors were collected from a human donor with classical Hodgkin lymphoma.

The chain combines TRBV28 with TRBJ1-2; D gene ambiguous. The CDR3 is 15 residues long. Looked up from germline, CDR1 is MDHEN and CDR2 is SYDVKM. V lost 1 base, J lost 3 bases, and 12 bases lay in between. CDR3 bases: TGTGCCAGCAGTTTATCGTCGGGGTGGGACTATGGCTACACCTTC. Amino acids: CASSLSSGWDYGYTF.

This chain connects TRBV18 to TRBJ2-5; weak D call: TRBD2 (6 bases). The germline gives CDR1 KGHSH, CDR2 LQKENI. V was clipped by 6 bases and J by 5 bases, with 10 bases between them. This CDR3 is 12 amino acids long. The CDR3 DNA is TGTGCCAGCTCCGGGGGTTCGGAGACCCAGTACTTC. Amino acids: CASSGGSETQYF.

The V gene is TRBV5-6, the J gene TRBJ2-5; a possible D gene is TRBD2 (6 bases). The V end lost 3 bases, the J end lost 5 bases, and 17 bases lay between the germline ends. Germline V gives CDR1 SGHDT, CDR2 YYEEEE. The CDR3 extends over 15 amino acids. CDR3 nucleotides: TGTGCCAGCAGCTCCTCCCCGGGAGAATGGGAGACCCAGTACTTC. As protein: CASSSSPGEWETQYF.

V is TRBV19 and J is TRBJ2-7, with a possible D match to TRBD1 (5 bases). Trimming removed 3 bases at V and 3 bases at J, with 9 bases between. In germline, CDR1 is LNHDA, CDR2 SQIVND (reference sequence). The CDR3 totals 13 residues. The CDR3 region has the DNA TGTGCCAGTAGTATGAACAGGCGCTACGAGCAGTACTTC. The encoded protein is CASSMNRRYEQYF.

The chain recombines TRBV28 with TRBJ1-4; D may be TRBD1 (5 bases). CDR1 and CDR2 from the germline V gene are MDHEN and SYDVKM. With 2 bases removed from V and 0 bases from J, the gap between germline ends came to 13 bases. CDR3 length equals 17 residues. The CDR3 loop reads CASSLGGGIATNEKLFF. Here the CDR3 DNA reads TGTGCCAGCAGTTTAGGCGGGGGGATTGCAACTAATGAAAAACTGTTTTTT.

The chain joins TRBV5-6 to TRBJ1-2; the match to TRBD1 covers 7 bases. The germline V gene encodes CDR1 SGHDT and CDR2 YYEEEE. V dropped 2 bases and J dropped 4; count of bases not matched to a gene: 5. The CDR3 consists of 14 residues. As DNA, the CDR3 is TGTGCCAGCAGCTTCGCTCAGGGGGGCTATGGCTACACCTTC. Amino acids: CASSFAQGGYGYTF.

In DNA form, the CDR3 reads TGTGCCAGCAGTCTTAAGTTGGCAGGGGGTTCTCAGTACTACGAGCAGTACTTC. Protein product: CASSLKLAGGSQYYEQYF. The V gene is TRBV6-4, the J gene TRBJ2-7, with 7 bases fitting TRBD1. From germline, CDR1 is MRHNA and CDR2 SNTAGT. The J segment lost 3 bases and the V segment lost 5 bases, leaving 19 bases of the junction unmatched. The CDR3 is made up of 18 amino acids.

V usage is TRBV28 and J usage is TRBJ1-5; D gene ambiguous. The CDR3 runs 15 residues. Germline V CDR1 and CDR2: MDHEN, SYDVKM. V was trimmed by 5 bases and J by 6 bases, leaving 17 bases between them. This chain's CDR3 is CASSLPDGDFQPQHF. The CDR3 DNA sequence: TGTGCCAGCAGTCTCCCGGACGGGGATTTTCAGCCCCAGCATTTT.

The V gene is TRBV9, the J gene TRBJ2-3, with TRBD2 as a possible D gene (5 bases). The CDR3 is 17 amino acids. Trimming pared 4 bases from V and 1 base from J, leaving 19 bases between. Germline V gene sequence: CDR1 SGDLS, CDR2 YYNGEE. This CDR3 reads CASSSSPWEQGTDTQYF. CDR3 bases: TGTGCCAGCAGCTCCTCACCGTGGGAGCAAGGCACAGATACGCAGTATTTT.

This clone was seen a few times. The chain recombines TRBV6-4 with TRBJ1-2; D perhaps matches TRBD1 (5 bases). The CDR3 runs 12 residues. Germline loops: CDR1 MRHNA, CDR2 SNTAGT. The V gene lost 3 bases and the J gene lost 5 bases, with 7 bases spanning the gap. CDR3 nucleotide sequence: TGTGCCAGCAGTGAGCAGGGTTATGGCTACACCTTC. Translated, it gives CASSEQGYGYTF.

The chain couples TRBV7-9 to TRBJ2-7; 9 positions agree with TRBD1. The length of the CDR3 is 13 residues. With 4 bases clipped from V and 5 bases from J, the junction kept 3 bases outside the gene matches. The germline V gene encodes CDR1 SEHNR and CDR2 FQNEAQ (reference sequence). For the CDR3, the DNA is TGTGCCAGCAGCTCCGGACAGGGGAACGAGCAGTACTTC. This encodes CASSSGQGNEQYF. Full variable domain (rest looked up from reference TRBV7-9 and TRBJ2-7): DTGVSQNPRHKITKRGQNVTFRCDPISEHNRLYWYRQTLGQGPEFLTYFQNEAQLEKSRLLSDRFSAERPKGSFSTLEIQRTEQGDSAMYLCASSSGQGNEQYFGPGTRLTVT.

This chain connects TRBV11-3 to TRBJ2-4, with TRBD2 matching over 8 bases. Germline assignment: CDR1 SGHNT and CDR2 YENEEA. The CDR3 length is 17 residues. After removal of 1 base from V and 7 bases from J, the junction contained 12 bases not matched to a gene. Here the CDR3 reads CASSLGPSGSQRNIQYF. The CDR3 DNA sequence: TGTGCCAGCAGCTTAGGCCCTAGCGGGTCCCAAAGGAACATTCAGTACTTC.

The chain has TRBV2 and TRBJ1-1, with D possibly being TRBD1 (5 bases). The V and J ends lost 7 bases and 4 bases respectively, with 13 bases between them. This CDR3 has 13 amino acids. Germline CDR1 SNHLY, CDR2 FYNNEI. The DNA for the CDR3 is TGTGCCAGCAAGGACACAGGTGCCACTGAAGCTTTCTTT. It encodes CASKDTGATEAFF. Complete variable domain (other parts from reference TRBV2 and TRBJ1-1): EPEVTQTPSHQVTQMGQEVILRCVPISNHLYFYWYRQILGQKVEFLVSFYNNEISEKSEIFDDQFSVERPDGSNFTLKIRSTKLEDSAMYFCASKDTGATEAFFGQGTRLTVV.

The chain recombines TRBV5-6 with TRBJ1-1; no clear D. CDR1 is SGHDT and CDR2 is YYEEEE in the germline V gene. Between the trimmed V and J ends, which lost 4 bases and 11 bases, there was a span of 15 bases. This CDR3 is 12 amino acids long. Written as DNA, the CDR3 is TGTGCCAGCAGCCCCGGACCAAAGGTGGCTTTCTTT. Protein: CASSPGPKVAFF.

This clone turned up a few times. The rearrangement uses TRBV30 and TRBJ2-7; TRBD1 might be the D (6 bases). Germline loops: CDR1 GTSNPN, CDR2 SVGIG (reference sequence). Trimming shortened V by 2 bases and J by 3 bases, and 11 bases separated the two germline ends. The CDR3 is 13 amino acids. Here the CDR3 DNA reads TGTGCCTGGAGTCAAGGGACAATCTACGAGCAGTACTTC. Protein sequence: CAWSQGTIYEQYF.

A single count supports this clone. The V gene is TRBV23-1, the J gene TRBJ2-1; a weak D match, TRBD2 (6 bases). TRBV23-1 is assigned to the ORF class and has an uncertain function. The V gene lost 4 bases and the J gene lost 0 bases, with 25 bases spanning the gap. This CDR3 has 20 residues. The CDR3 here is CASSPNLRLGLHHSYNEQFF. In DNA form, the CDR3 reads TGCGCCAGCAGTCCTAACCTTCGCCTGGGACTCCACCACTCCTACAATGAGCAGTTCTTC.

The chain has TRBV4-1 and TRBJ1-1, with a weak D call TRBD1 (6 bases). Trimming cost V 1 base and J 0 bases, with 15 bases left between them. In germline, CDR1 is MGHRA, CDR2 YSYEKL. The CDR3 covers 17 residues. In DNA form, the CDR3 reads TGCGCCAGCAGCCAAGGGGGGGGGCCGGTAATGAACACTGAAGCTTTCTTT. Translation gives CASSQGGGPVMNTEAFF.

V is TRBV10-2 and J is TRBJ2-2, with D perhaps TRBD2 (6 bases). Deletions cut 2 bases from V and 4 bases from J, with 11 bases between. This CDR3 has 15 residues. From germline, CDR1 is WSHSY and CDR2 SAAADI. The CDR3 protein is CASSETGAGTGELFF. Here the CDR3 DNA reads TGCGCCAGCAGTGAGACGGGAGCGGGCACCGGGGAGCTGTTTTTT.

The rearrangement joins TRBV10-3 to TRBJ2-4; 7 nucleotides line up with TRBD2. Germline CDR1 reads ENHRY; CDR2 reads SYGVKD. Trimming took 6 bases from V and 3 from J; bases not matched to a gene: 8. This CDR3 has 15 residues. CDR3 protein: CAISTTGTNKNIQYF. The DNA of the CDR3 is TGTGCCATCAGCACGACCGGGACTAACAAAAACATTCAGTACTTC.

The rearrangement links TRBV7-2 to TRBJ2-3; D possibly matches TRBD1 or TRBD2 (7 bases each). CDR3 length: 16 residues. The germline V gene has CDR1 SGHTA and CDR2 FQGNSA. The V end was cut by 4 bases, the J end by 1 base, with 15 bases between. The CDR3 loop reads CASSSDRAGGTDTQYF. CDR3 DNA: TGTGCCAGCAGCTCCGACAGGGCGGGAGGCACAGATACGCAGTATTTT.

The chain uses TRBV10-3 and TRBJ1-4; D is perhaps TRBD1 (6 bases). Germline V CDR1 and CDR2: ENHRY, SYGVKD. The V and J ends lost 1 base and 8 bases respectively, with 8 bases between them. The CDR3 totals 13 residues. Here the CDR3 DNA reads TGTGCCATCAGTGAGTACAGGGAGGAAAAACTGTTTTTT. It translates to CAISEYREEKLFF.

This chain connects TRBV7-6 to TRBJ2-1, with 7 bases lining up with TRBD2. V gave up 4 bases and J gave up 0 bases; unmatched junction bases: 3. CDR1 and CDR2 from the germline V gene are SGHVS and FNYEAQ. The CDR3 has 15 amino acids. CDR3: CASSSRTSSYNEQFF. The CDR3 DNA sequence: TGTGCCAGCAGCTCCCGGACTAGCTCCTACAATGAGCAGTTCTTC.

This clone occurred once. The gene calls are TRBV18 and TRBJ2-7; possibly TRBD1 or TRBD2 for D (5 bases each). Germline V lookup: CDR1 KGHSH, CDR2 LQKENI. CDR3 size: 16 residues. V gave up 2 bases and J gave up 5 bases, with 19 bases separating them. This CDR3 is CASSPKRPGPTDEQYF. The CDR3 DNA reads TGTGCCAGCTCACCAAAAAGACCGGGACCGACGGACGAGCAGTACTTC.

The chain uses TRBV6-5 and TRBJ2-1, with 10 bases fitting TRBD2. Germline CDR1 is MNHEY and CDR2 is SVGAGI. This CDR3 is built from 13 residues. The ends lost 4 bases at V and 10 bases at J; junction bases unmatched: 4. Here the CDR3 reads CASSSLAGREQFF. The CDR3 DNA sequence: TGTGCCAGCAGTTCACTAGCGGGGAGGGAGCAGTTCTTC.

For the CDR3, the DNA is TGTGCCAGTAGCCCCCAGGGTATGGGTGGCTACACCTTC. Protein product: CASSPQGMGGYTF. V and J are TRBV19 and TRBJ1-2, with D maybe TRBD1 (5 bases). This CDR3 has 13 residues. Between the trimmed V and J ends, which lost 6 bases and 7 bases, there was a span of 15 bases. Germline V gene sequence: CDR1 LNHDA, CDR2 SQIVND (reference sequence). The full variable domain, completed using reference TRBV19 and TRBJ1-2, is DGGITQSPKYLFRKEGQNVTLSCEQNLNHDAMYWYRQDPGQGLRLIYYSQIVNDFQKGDIAEGYSVSREKKESFPLTVTSAQKNPTAFYLCASSPQGMGGYTFGSGTRLTVV.